The 25 T cell receptor beta chains below all came from one sample that was sequenced in a study of cytomegalovirus exposure and HLA in healthy donors. Primers included in the PCR were 60 Vbeta and 13 Jbeta primers. Produced via immunoSEQ multiplex PCR; TCRdb's table is partial and in-frame only. The repertoire holds roughly 150,000 clones, with 65% to 80% as singletons. Source material: PBMCs. The receptors were gathered from a man aged 30 to 45 in good health and CMV-seronegative.

The chain uses TRBV11-2 and TRBJ2-7, with 12 bases aligning to TRBD1. Germline V lookup: CDR1 SGHAT, CDR2 FQNNGV. V shed 5 bases, J shed 4 bases, and the junction held 3 bases outside the gene matches. This CDR3 spans 14 amino acids. The CDR3 nucleotides read TGTGCCAGCAGCAGGGACAGGGGGCTGTACGAGCAGTACTTC. This gives the protein CASSRDRGLYEQYF.

This clone appeared a few times. The chain joins TRBV23-1 to TRBJ2-5; 7 bases agree with TRBD1. TRBV23-1 has ORF status, its function being uncertain. This CDR3 has 14 residues. V shed 4 bases, J shed 5 bases, and the junction held 7 bases outside the gene matches. DNA of the CDR3: TGCGCCAGCAGTCCCGGACAGGACGGGGAGACCCAGTACTTC. It translates to CASSPGQDGETQYF.

The rearrangement uses TRBV6-5 and TRBJ2-3; 11 nucleotides agree with TRBD2. V gave up 4 bases and J gave up 0 bases; unmatched junction bases: 3. CDR3 length: 16 amino acids. Germline V gene lookup returns CDR1 MNHEY and CDR2 SVGAGI. CDR3 in amino acids: CASSSLAGASTDTQYF. The DNA for the CDR3 is TGTGCCAGCAGTTCACTAGCGGGGGCCAGCACAGATACGCAGTATTTT.

The chain combines TRBV6-5 with TRBJ2-2; D remains ambiguous. This CDR3 is 13 amino acids long. CDR1 and CDR2 (germline): MNHEY, SVGAGI. The V end was cut by 6 bases, the J end by 6 bases, with 11 bases between. The CDR3 loop is CASRAVGPGELFF. The CDR3, as DNA: TGTGCCAGCAGGGCCGTGGGCCCCGGGGAGCTGTTTTTT.

The chain combines TRBV5-1 with TRBJ2-2; perhaps TRBD1 as D (5 bases). The CDR3 is 13 amino acids. The germline V gene has CDR1 SGHRS and CDR2 YFSETQ. V lost 2 bases to trimming and J lost 5 bases, with 7 bases between them. CDR3 residues: CASSFQGTGELFF. The CDR3 bases are TGCGCCAGCAGCTTTCAGGGTACCGGGGAGCTGTTTTTT.

Of note for this clone: Germline is not matched at one junction end, which may reflect a read error. The chain joins TRBV19 to TRBJ2-6, with D possibly matching TRBD1 (5 bases). CDR1 and CDR2 (germline): LNHDA, SQIVND (reference sequence). The CDR3 consists of 14 residues. This chain's CDR3 is CASSPLSGANGLTF. DNA for the CDR3: TGTGCCAGTAGTCCCCTCTCTGGGGCCAACGGCCTGACTTTC.

This clone came up a few times. The CDR3 loop reads CASSPRGGQGAMGGTEAFF. The CDR3 region has the DNA TGTGCCAGCAGCCCCAGAGGCGGACAGGGGGCGATGGGGGGTACTGAAGCTTTCTTT. The chain has TRBV21-1 and TRBJ1-1; TRBD1, as called in the table, went unchecked against the DNA. TRBV21-1 is designated a pseudogene. There are 19 residues in the CDR3.

This chain links TRBV6-1 with TRBJ1-3; TRBD1 might be the D (5 bases). V was clipped by 3 bases and J by 0 bases, with 15 bases between them. CDR1 is MNHNS and CDR2 is SASEGT in the germline V gene. The CDR3 has 17 residues. The CDR3 region has the DNA TGTGCCAGCAGTGATTCCAAACCCAGGGCCTCTGGAAACACCATATATTTT. Its translation is CASSDSKPRASGNTIYF.

The sample holds a few counts of this clone. The germline gene is not matched at one end of the junction; a read error may be the cause. The chain recombines TRBV6-4 with TRBJ2-1; a possible D gene is TRBD2 (5 bases). This CDR3 region has 15 residues. The germline CDR1 and CDR2 sequences are MRHNA and SNTAGT. The CDR3 DNA is TGTGCCAGCAGTTACTCGGACTCAGAGGGTAATGAGCAGTTCTTC. Its protein is CASSYSDSEGNEQFF.

This clone has just one count. V gene TRBV14 combines with J gene TRBJ2-7; D is possibly TRBD1 (7 bases). The germline V gene has CDR1 SGHDN and CDR2 FVKESK. V was clipped by 1 base and J by 3 bases, with 13 bases between them. The CDR3 consists of 15 residues. CDR3 region: CASSQGSGGFYEQYF. In DNA, the CDR3 is TGTGCCAGCAGCCAAGGGTCAGGGGGGTTCTACGAGCAGTACTTC. The entire variable domain, with the rest obtained from reference TRBV14 and TRBJ2-7, is as follows: EAGVTQFPSHSVIEKGQTVTLRCDPISGHDNLYWYRRVMGKEIKFLLHFVKESKQDESGMPNNRFLAERTGGTYSTLKVQPAELEDSGVYFCASSQGSGGFYEQYFGPGTRLTVT.

This clone was seen just once. The rearrangement joins TRBV7-2 to TRBJ2-1, with TRBD2 matching over 9 bases. This CDR3 has 15 amino acids. Per germline, CDR1 SGHTA and CDR2 FQGNSA. The ends lost 6 bases at V and 5 bases at J; junction bases unmatched: 8. The CDR3 bases are TGTGCCAGCAGGCCCCGTCTAGCGGGGAACAATGAGCAGTTCTTC. This sequence encodes CASRPRLAGNNEQFF.

This clone was seen only a few times. The rearrangement uses TRBV7-6 and TRBJ1-1; D remains ambiguous. CDR1 and CDR2 from the germline V gene are SGHVS and FNYEAQ. Deletions cut 5 bases from V and 1 base from J, with 8 bases between. The CDR3 consists of 13 residues. In nucleotides, the CDR3 is TGTGCCAGCAGCCTTAAGAGGAACACTGAAGCTTTCTTT. Translation gives CASSLKRNTEAFF.

The rearrangement links TRBV11-2 to TRBJ1-2, with D unresolved. CDR1 is SGHAT and CDR2 is FQNNGV in the germline V gene. This CDR3 region has 12 residues. V was clipped by 4 bases and J by 4 bases, with 7 bases between them. DNA of the CDR3: TGTGCCAGCAGCTATCTTTCCTATGGCTACACCTTC. It codes for CASSYLSYGYTF.

The V call is TRBV6-6, the J call TRBJ2-1; 14 nucleotides line up with TRBD2. V lost 2 bases, J lost 8 bases, and 5 bases stayed unmatched. The length of the CDR3 is 16 residues. Germline CDR1 reads MNHNY; CDR2 reads SVGAGI (reference sequence). CDR3: CASSYTGTSGSYEQFF. CDR3 bases: TGTGCCAGCAGTTACACCGGGACTAGCGGGAGTTATGAGCAGTTCTTC.

The chain has TRBV5-6 and TRBJ1-2; D call uncertain. Per the germline V gene, CDR1 is SGHDT and CDR2 is YYEEEE. The V gene lost 3 bases and the J gene lost 3 bases, with 6 bases spanning the gap. This CDR3 is built from 12 residues. The CDR3 coding sequence is TGTGCCAGCAGCTCCCGCGACTATGGCTACACCTTC. Its protein is CASSSRDYGYTF.

The chain has TRBV6-1 and TRBJ1-4; the D is unclear. From germline, CDR1 is MNHNS and CDR2 SASEGT. The CDR3 spans 14 residues. V was clipped by 5 bases and J by 0 bases, with 7 bases between them. CDR3 sequence (DNA): TGTGCCAGCAGTTTCTATACAACTAATGAAAAACTGTTTTTT. This gives the protein CASSFYTTNEKLFF.

This clone was seen a handful of times. The gene calls are TRBV6-5 and TRBJ2-7; 10 positions agree with TRBD2. Germline CDR1 and CDR2: MNHEY and SVGAGI. This CDR3 has 13 amino acids. After removal of 6 bases from V and 7 bases from J, the junction contained 6 bases not matched to a gene. CDR3 protein: CASRLAGRREQYF. The DNA of the CDR3 is TGTGCCAGCAGACTAGCGGGGCGAAGGGAGCAGTACTTC.

The chain recombines TRBV18 with TRBJ1-5; tentative D call: TRBD1 (6 bases). Trimming pared 1 base from V and 2 bases from J, leaving 6 bases between. The CDR3 contains 14 residues. Germline V gene data show CDR1 as KGHSH and CDR2 as LQKENI. The CDR3 DNA is TGTGCCAGCTCACCACAGGGGGGCAATCAGCCCCAGCATTTT. Amino acid sequence: CASSPQGGNQPQHF.

This clone was found once. The chain is built from TRBV30 and TRBJ1-2, with 9 bases fitting TRBD1. V lost 3 bases and J lost 4; bases outside the gene matches: 9. CDR1 and CDR2 (germline): GTSNPN, SVGIG (reference sequence). The CDR3 totals 15 residues. The DNA of the CDR3 is TGTGCCTGGAGGGAAACAGGGGGCGGCAGCTATGGCTACACCTTC. Encoded protein: CAWRETGGGSYGYTF.

A single count supports this clone. The gene calls are TRBV25-1 and TRBJ1-1; tentative D call: TRBD1 (5 bases). Deletions cut 5 bases from V and 3 bases from J, with 16 bases between. CDR3 length: 15 amino acids. Germline V gives CDR1 MGHDK, CDR2 SYGVNS. This CDR3 is CASSPPRGGDTEAFF. The CDR3 DNA reads as TGTGCCAGCAGTCCACCACGGGGGGGGGACACTGAAGCTTTCTTT.

V usage is TRBV11-3 and J usage is TRBJ2-2; no reliable D call. The germline V gene encodes CDR1 SGHNT and CDR2 YENEEA. V was clipped by 1 base and J by 6 bases, with 15 bases between them. The CDR3 is made up of 16 amino acids. The CDR3: CASSLGGPLGSGELFF. CDR3 nucleotides: TGTGCCAGCAGCTTAGGCGGTCCCCTCGGGTCCGGGGAGCTGTTTTTT. Full variable domain (missing parts from reference TRBV11-3 and TRBJ2-2): EAGVVQSPRYKIIEKKQPVAFWCNPISGHNTLYWYLQNLGQGPELLIRYENEEAVDDSQLPKDRFSAERLKGVDSTLKIQPAELGDSAVYLCASSLGGPLGSGELFFGEGSRLTVL.

V is TRBV27 and J is TRBJ1-1; 8 bases fit TRBD1. The CDR3 runs to 15 residues. Trimming cost V 8 bases and J 4 bases; bases outside gene matches: 12. CDR1 and CDR2 (germline): MNHEY, SMNVEV (reference sequence). The CDR3 reads CASRDRGGVGTEAFF. Written as DNA, the CDR3 is TGTGCCAGCCGAGACAGGGGTGGGGTGGGCACTGAAGCTTTCTTT.

CDR3 residues: CASYTREHTGNGELFF. The CDR3 DNA is TGTGCCAGCTACACCCGGGAGCACACGGGGAACGGGGAGCTGTTTTTT. This chain joins TRBV5-4 and TRBJ2-2, with a tentative D call TRBD2 (6 bases). CDR1 SGHNT and CDR2 YYREEE come from the germline V gene (reference sequence). The CDR3 loop spans 16 amino acids. V lost 7 bases and J 7 bases, leaving 23 bases between the germline ends.

This chain uses TRBV5-1 with TRBJ2-3; D is possibly TRBD2 (5 bases). This CDR3 contains 16 residues. Trimming left V 4 bases short and J 1 base short, with 16 bases between. CDR1 SGHRS and CDR2 YFSETQ come from the germline V gene. The CDR3 reads CASSGSGGTRTDTQYF. CDR3 nucleotide sequence: TGCGCCAGCAGCGGGTCCGGAGGTACCCGCACAGATACGCAGTATTTT.

For this clone: At one boundary the junction diverges from the germline segment, which might be a read error. The rearrangement links TRBV2 to TRBJ2-6; perhaps TRBD1 as D (5 bases). The CDR3 extends over 13 amino acids. The germline V gene has CDR1 SNHLY and CDR2 FYNNEI. CDR3: CASSLSGANGLTF. The CDR3 DNA reads as TGTGCCAGCAGTCTCTCTGGGGCCAACGGCCTGACTTTC.